This TCR beta chain was sequenced for a study of cytomegalovirus exposure and HLA in healthy donors. Details on this clone: Its target is unknown.

TCRdb's table, derived via immunoSEQ multiplex PCR, lists solely in-frame clones and lacks some. There are about 140,000 clones in the sample; just under 85% occur only once, and 30% lies in the top ten. With 3 bases removed from V and 0 bases from J, the gap between germline ends came to 12 bases. The CDR3 runs 15 residues. Germline V CDR1 and CDR2: LGHNA, YNFKEQ. Study findings and constraints: The classifier, whose performance was assessed in both the original and validation cohorts, reportedly diagnosed cytomegalovirus status with high specificity and sensitivity.

The sequenced sample was PBMCs. The rearrangement links TRBV4-2 to TRBJ2-7; D unresolved. The source of this sequence is a man between 25 and 39 years old in good health and CMV-seropositive. CDR3 nucleotides: TGTGCCAGCAGCCAGCGACTTTCACTCTCCTACGAGCAGTACTTC. Amino acid sequence: CASSQRLSLSYEQYF.